The 23 T cell receptor beta chains listed next were all sequenced from one sample in a study of blood T cell repertoires in COVID-19. TCRdb's table, derived via immunoSEQ multiplex PCR, lists solely in-frame clones and lacks some. The sample carries fewer than 200,000 clones, more than 65% recorded once. The sample comprised peripheral blood. These receptors were taken from a woman aged 60-75 years with COVID-19, enrolled during active disease.

This clone showed up just a few times. This chain connects TRBV19 to TRBJ1-1, with D tentatively TRBD1 (5 bases). Trimming pared 7 bases from V and 5 bases from J, leaving 14 bases between. Germline CDR1 reads LNHDA; CDR2 reads SQIVND (reference sequence). The CDR3 length is 13 residues. The CDR3 here is CASTGGWGTEAFF. CDR3 DNA: TGTGCCAGTACCGGGGGTTGGGGGACTGAAGCTTTCTTT.

This chain uses TRBV11-2 with TRBJ1-1, with D unclear. CDR3 size: 13 residues. CDR1 is SGHAT and CDR2 is FQNNGV in the germline V gene. V dropped 1 base and J dropped 8 bases, with 11 bases sitting between them. CDR3 loop: CASSLAGNREAFF. CDR3 nucleotides: TGTGCCAGCAGCTTAGCGGGGAACCGGGAAGCTTTCTTT.

V gene TRBV7-2 combines with J gene TRBJ2-1; no clear D gene. The V end was cut by 1 base, the J end by 4 bases, with 5 bases between. Germline V lookup: CDR1 SGHTA, CDR2 FQGNSA. This CDR3 is built from 13 residues. CDR3 region: CASSLVSYNEQFF. The CDR3 nucleotides are TGTGCCAGCAGCTTAGTCAGTTACAATGAGCAGTTCTTC. Full variable domain (remainder filled in from reference TRBV7-2 and TRBJ2-1): GAGVSQSPSNKVTEKGKDVELRCDPISGHTALYWYRQSLGQGLEFLIYFQGNSAPDKSGLPSDRFSAERTGGSVSTLTIQRTQQEDSAVYLCASSLVSYNEQFFGPGTRLTVL.

There are a few counts of this clone. This sequence joins TRBV5-4 and TRBJ2-6; possibly TRBD1 for D (5 bases). The CDR3 loop spans 16 amino acids. Germline CDR1 and CDR2: SGHNT and YYREEE (reference sequence). Trimming cost V 2 bases and J 8 bases, with 17 bases left between them. CDR3 DNA sequence: TGTGCCAGCAGCTTACAGGTCCTCTCTAGGTCCAACGTCCTGACTTTC. Translation gives CASSLQVLSRSNVLTF.

The rearrangement links TRBV18 to TRBJ2-4; a weak D match, TRBD1 (5 bases). Germline CDR1 KGHSH, CDR2 LQKENI. Trimming took 4 bases from V and 5 from J, leaving 9 bases between them. This CDR3 is 13 amino acids long. The CDR3 DNA follows: TGTGCCAGCTCACAGGGCAGGGAAAACATTCAGTACTTC. This codes for CASSQGRENIQYF.

The V and J genes are TRBV3-1 (or the pseudogene TRBV3-2) and TRBJ1-4; D might be TRBD1 (6 bases). V gave up 5 bases and J gave up 4 bases, with 14 bases separating them. Germline values: CDR1 LGHDT, CDR2 YNNKEL (reference sequence). This CDR3 contains 15 residues. The CDR3 nucleotides read TGTGCCAGCAGCTCCAACTTACAGGGTAATGAAAAACTGTTTTTT. Its translation is CASSSNLQGNEKLFF.

The chain recombines TRBV4-1 with TRBJ2-5, with D unresolved. Trimming removed 1 base at V and 3 bases at J, with 6 bases between. The length of the CDR3 is 13 residues. Germline lookup yields CDR1 MGHRA and CDR2 YSYEKL. This CDR3 is CASSQASEETQYF. CDR3 coding DNA: TGCGCCAGCAGCCAAGCCAGCGAAGAGACCCAGTACTTC.

The CDR3 bases are TGTGCCAGCAGCCAAGGGACTAGCGGGGGTTACAATGAGCAGTTCTTC. Translated, it gives CASSQGTSGGYNEQFF. V and J are TRBV3-1 (or the pseudogene TRBV3-2) and TRBJ2-1, with 13 bases identical to TRBD2. The CDR3 is 16 amino acids. The V and J ends lost 1 base and 4 bases, in that order; junction bases with no gene match: 1. The V gene's germline CDR1 is LGHDT and CDR2 YNNKEL (reference sequence).

This clone was seen just once. V and J are TRBV6-6 and TRBJ1-1; 8 nucleotides agree with TRBD1. CDR1 and CDR2 (germline): MNHNY, SVGAGI (reference sequence). This CDR3 contains 15 residues. After removal of 2 bases from V and 3 bases from J, the junction contained 5 bases not matched to a gene. The CDR3 DNA sequence: TGTGCCAGCAGTTACATGACAGGGGCGGACACTGAAGCTTTCTTT. It codes for CASSYMTGADTEAFF.

J is TRBJ2-7 and V is TRBV28, with 8 bases that match TRBD2. The CDR3 loop spans 11 amino acids. Germline V lookup: CDR1 MDHEN, CDR2 SYDVKM. J gave up 5 bases and V 10 bases, and 4 bases lay outside the gene matches. CDR3 nucleotides: TGTGCCACCCGGGGGGGACACGAGCAGTACTTC. It encodes CATRGGHEQYF. Based on the CDR3 plus reference TRBV28 and TRBJ2-7, the full variable domain is DVKVTQSSRYLVKRTGEKVFLECVQDMDHENMFWYRQDPGLGLRLIYFSYDVKMKEKGDIPEGYSVSREKKERFSLILESASTNQTSMYLCATRGGHEQYFGPGTRLTVT.

The chain couples TRBV18 to TRBJ2-7, with a tentative D call TRBD2 (7 bases). The CDR3 totals 16 residues. V lost 3 bases to trimming and J lost 7 bases, with 22 bases between them. Germline CDR1 and CDR2: KGHSH and LQKENI. This CDR3 reads CASSPSGRDNLYEQYV. Written as DNA, the CDR3 is TGTGCCAGCTCACCCTCGGGGAGGGACAACCTTTATGAGCAGTACGTC.

V and J are TRBV6-5 and TRBJ1-6, with a tentative D call TRBD1 (5 bases). Trimming took 6 bases from V and 10 from J, leaving 13 bases between them. Looked up from germline, CDR1 is MNHEY and CDR2 is SVGAGI. This CDR3 region has 13 residues. Here the CDR3 reads CASRTQGGSPLHF. The DNA for the CDR3 is TGTGCCAGCAGAACCCAGGGAGGCTCACCCCTCCACTTT.

This clone has just a few counts. V is TRBV4-3 and J is TRBJ2-7; 8 bases fit TRBD1. Germline CDR1 and CDR2: LGHNA and YSLEER. Germline trimming cut 4 bases from V and 2 bases from J; bases unmatched to any gene: 7. The CDR3 has 15 residues. The CDR3 nucleotides read TGCGCCAGCAGCCCAAGTCCAGGGGGCCCCTACGAGCAGTACTTC. Translating it yields CASSPSPGGPYEQYF.

The chain couples TRBV5-5 to TRBJ2-1; 10 bases are shared with TRBD1. This CDR3 has 15 residues. Germline V gene lookup returns CDR1 SGHKS and CDR2 YYEKEE (reference sequence). With V trimmed by 3 bases and J by 7 bases, 7 bases remained unmatched. The CDR3 spells CASSSWGQGINEQFF. As DNA, the CDR3 is TGTGCCAGCAGCTCCTGGGGACAGGGGATTAATGAGCAGTTCTTC.

This clone has a count of ten or more. V usage is TRBV11-2 and J usage is TRBJ1-2; D gene uncertain. Between the trimmed V and J ends, which lost 3 bases and 8 bases, there was a span of 7 bases. Per germline, CDR1 SGHAT and CDR2 FQNNGV. The CDR3 length is 11 residues. The CDR3 protein is CASSFRRGYTF. The CDR3 bases are TGTGCCAGCAGCTTCCGGAGGGGCTACACCTTC. Full variable domain (remainder filled in from reference TRBV11-2 and TRBJ1-2): EAGVAQSPRYKIIEKRQSVAFWCNPISGHATLYWYQQILGQGPKLLIQFQNNGVVDDSQLPKDRFSAERLKGVDSTLKIQPAKLEDSAVYLCASSFRRGYTFGSGTRLTVV.

Only one count was recorded for this clone. The J gene is TRBJ2-7, the V gene TRBV5-6; 8 bases map to TRBD2. Per germline, CDR1 SGHDT and CDR2 YYEEEE. V lost 2 bases, J lost 6 bases, and 4 bases stayed unmatched. The CDR3 loop spans 13 amino acids. CDR3 DNA sequence: TGTGCCAGCAGCTTAGCGGGAGTAGCCGAGCAGTACTTC. Protein product: CASSLAGVAEQYF.

This clone was seen only a few times. The CDR3 region has the DNA TGTGCCAGCAGCATACACCGACAGGGGCGGCAAACTAATGAAAAACTGTTTTTT. Its translation is CASSIHRQGRQTNEKLFF. The V gene is TRBV5-8, the J gene TRBJ1-4; 8 bases are a match to TRBD1. This CDR3 is built from 18 residues. Germline trimming cut 4 bases from V and 1 base from J; bases unmatched to any gene: 12. The germline gives CDR1 SGHTS, CDR2 YDEGEE.

The rearrangement joins TRBV24-1 to TRBJ2-7; the match to TRBD2 covers 11 bases. Germline V lookup: CDR1 KGHDR, CDR2 SFDVKD. V gave up 5 bases and J gave up 3 bases; unmatched junction bases: 5. The CDR3 length is 15 residues. CDR3 amino acids: CATSVGTSGDYEQYF. The CDR3 DNA reads TGTGCCACCAGTGTCGGGACTAGCGGTGACTACGAGCAGTACTTC.

The chain is built from TRBV5-5 and TRBJ2-7; D is undetermined. This CDR3 contains 11 residues. V shed 1 base and J shed 6 bases, with 5 bases lying between them. CDR1 and CDR2 (germline): SGHKS, YYEKEE (reference sequence). The CDR3 region has the DNA TGTGCCAGCAGCTTGTGGCTCGAGCAGTACTTC. The encoded protein is CASSLWLEQYF.

The genes are TRBV25-1 and TRBJ2-1; D may be TRBD2 (6 bases). CDR3 length: 17 amino acids. CDR1 is MGHDK and CDR2 is SYGVNS in the germline V gene. The V and J ends lost 3 bases and 1 base respectively, with 16 bases between them. CDR3 sequence: CASSDPVEGRSYNEQFF. The CDR3 DNA reads as TGTGCCAGCAGTGATCCGGTCGAGGGGAGGTCCTACAATGAGCAGTTCTTC.

At least ten counts were recorded for this clone. The V and J genes are TRBV10-3 and TRBJ2-5; weak D call: TRBD1 (6 bases). The germline CDR1 and CDR2 sequences are ENHRY and SYGVKD. Trimming left V 3 bases short and J 3 bases short, with 23 bases between. This CDR3 contains 18 residues. The CDR3 sequence: CAISDDEGARGREETQYF. The CDR3 coding sequence is TGTGCCATCAGTGACGACGAAGGGGCGAGGGGGAGAGAAGAGACCCAGTACTTC.

This clone was seen only once. The chain couples TRBV18 to TRBJ1-1; 7 bases match TRBD1. CDR1 KGHSH and CDR2 LQKENI come from the germline V gene. V lost 0 bases to trimming and J lost 4 bases; unmatched junction nucleotides: 8. The CDR3 length is 16 residues. The CDR3 region has the DNA TGTGCCAGCTCACCACCACGAAACAGGGGAGCCACTGAAGCTTTCTTT. Its protein product is CASSPPRNRGATEAFF. Full variable domain (remainder filled in from reference TRBV18 and TRBJ1-1): NAGVMQNPRHLVRRRGQEARLRCSPMKGHSHVYWYRQLPEEGLKFMVYLQKENIIDESGMPKERFSAEFPKEGPSILRIQQVVRGDSAAYFCASSPPRNRGATEAFFGQGTRLTVV.

The V gene is TRBV5-1, the J gene TRBJ1-4; D may be TRBD1 (6 bases). There are 15 residues in the CDR3. The germline gives CDR1 SGHRS, CDR2 YFSETQ. The V and J ends lost 0 bases and 8 bases respectively, with 14 bases between them. This CDR3 is CASSLGTGRGEKLFF. The CDR3 bases are TGCGCCAGCAGCTTGGGTACAGGGCGGGGGGAAAAACTGTTTTTT.